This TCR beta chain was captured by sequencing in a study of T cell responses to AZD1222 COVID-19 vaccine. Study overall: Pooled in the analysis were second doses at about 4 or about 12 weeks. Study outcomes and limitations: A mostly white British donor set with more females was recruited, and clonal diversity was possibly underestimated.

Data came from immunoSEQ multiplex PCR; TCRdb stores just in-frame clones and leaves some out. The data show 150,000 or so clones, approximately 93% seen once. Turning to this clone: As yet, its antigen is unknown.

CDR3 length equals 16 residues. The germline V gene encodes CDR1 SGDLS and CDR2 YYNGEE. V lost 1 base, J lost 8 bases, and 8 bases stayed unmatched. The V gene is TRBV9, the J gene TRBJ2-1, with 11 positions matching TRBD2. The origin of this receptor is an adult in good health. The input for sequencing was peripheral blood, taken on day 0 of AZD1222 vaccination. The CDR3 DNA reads TGTGCCAGCAGCGTACTTAGCGGGGGGGCTGCCGATGAGCAGTTCTTC. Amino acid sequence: CASSVLSGGAADEQFF.